The 21 T cell receptor beta chains below all came from one sample that was sequenced in a study of blood T cell repertoires in COVID-19. The data were produced by immunoSEQ multiplex PCR, yet TCRdb's version contains in-frame clones alone and is incomplete. The sample carries some 80,000 clones, 70% to 90% recorded once. Sequences were obtained from peripheral blood. These receptors came from a human donor in a cohort sampled during active COVID-19.

The chain carries TRBV6-2 or TRBV6-3 and TRBJ1-1, with D perhaps matching TRBD1 (5 bases). The V and J ends lost 5 bases and 8 bases respectively, with 15 bases between them. This CDR3 contains 13 residues. The V gene's germline CDR1 is MNHEY and CDR2 SVGEGT. This chain's CDR3 is CASSLGHGVEAFF. CDR3 bases: TGTGCCAGCAGTCTTGGACACGGCGTGGAAGCTTTCTTT.

This chain joins TRBV19 and TRBJ1-5; weak D call: TRBD1 (5 bases). Per germline, CDR1 LNHDA and CDR2 SQIVND (reference sequence). The CDR3 spans 13 residues. V lost 5 bases to trimming and J lost 3 bases, with 8 bases between them. The CDR3 reads CASSQQDNQPQHF. The CDR3 DNA sequence: TGTGCCAGTAGTCAACAGGACAATCAGCCCCAGCATTTT.

The CDR3 sequence: CASSPRRDRVAEQYF. Here the CDR3 DNA reads TGTGCCAGCAGCCCCCGACGGGACAGGGTCGCCGAGCAGTACTTC. The chain carries TRBV7-9 and TRBJ2-7; 9 nucleotides match TRBD1. Germline V lookup: CDR1 SEHNR, CDR2 FQNEAQ (reference sequence). V lost 5 bases to trimming and J lost 6 bases; unmatched junction nucleotides: 11. The CDR3 runs 15 residues.

The chain joins TRBV21-1 to TRBJ1-1. TRBV21-1 is a pseudogene locus. CDR3 length: 16 amino acids. DNA of the CDR3: TGTGCCAGCAGCAAACTTAGGGAGGAGCCGGGAACTGAAGCTTTCTTT. This sequence encodes CASSKLREEPGTEAFF.

CDR3 protein: CATSRESHSGNTIYF. The CDR3 coding sequence is TGTGCCACCAGCAGGGAGAGCCACTCTGGAAACACCATATATTTT. This chain joins TRBV15 and TRBJ1-3; no clear D gene. Per germline, CDR1 LNHNV and CDR2 YYDKDF (reference sequence). The germline V and J ends were trimmed by 3 bases and 0 bases, with 9 bases remaining between them. The CDR3 runs to 15 residues.

CDR3 protein: CASSVLPPGTGDTEAFF. DNA for the CDR3: TGTGCCAGCAGCGTACTCCCTCCCGGGACAGGGGACACTGAAGCTTTCTTT. V gene TRBV9 combines with J gene TRBJ1-1, with TRBD1 matching over 10 bases. There are 17 residues in the CDR3. Germline trimming cut 1 base from V and 3 bases from J; bases unmatched to any gene: 9. From germline, CDR1 is SGDLS and CDR2 YYNGEE.

Comment on this clone: An end of the junction does not agree with germline; a read error may underlie this. V usage is TRBV5-8 and J usage is TRBJ2-3, with a possible D match to TRBD2 (5 bases). Per germline, CDR1 SGHTS and CDR2 YDEGEE. This CDR3 region has 16 residues. The DNA for the CDR3 is TGTGCCAGCTGCTTGTATACTGCCCGGGGAACAGATACGCAGTATTTT. This gives the protein CASCLYTARGTDTQYF. The complete variable domain, with remaining parts taken from reference TRBV5-8 and TRBJ2-3, reads EAGVTQSPTHLIKTRGQQATLRCSPISGHTSVYWYQQALGLGLQFLLWYDEGEERNRGNFPPRFSGRQFPNYSSELNVNALELEDSALYLCASCLYTARGTDTQYFGPGTRLTVL.

The chain is built from TRBV11-2 and TRBJ1-1, with 7 nucleotides matching TRBD1. The CDR3 extends over 14 amino acids. Germline values: CDR1 SGHAT, CDR2 FQNNGV. V lost 3 bases, J lost 4 bases, and 5 bases stayed unmatched. CDR3: CASSLTGPGTEAFF. CDR3 in DNA: TGTGCCAGCAGCTTGACAGGGCCGGGCACTGAAGCTTTCTTT.

The chain links TRBV7-9 to TRBJ2-5, with TRBD2 as a possible D gene (6 bases). V lost 4 bases and J lost 2, with 11 bases in between. CDR1 and CDR2 (germline): SEHNR, FQNEAQ (reference sequence). This CDR3 has 14 residues. The CDR3 loop is CASSSGLSQETQYF. The CDR3 coding sequence is TGTGCCAGCAGCTCGGGACTTTCGCAAGAGACCCAGTACTTC.

V is TRBV18 and J is TRBJ2-7; no firm D call. CDR3 length: 15 residues. Trimming took off 2 bases at V and 2 bases at J, with 13 bases between the two ends. CDR1 and CDR2 (germline): KGHSH, LQKENI. CDR3 residues: CASSPSYVSPYEQYF. The CDR3 DNA follows: TGTGCCAGCTCACCATCCTACGTATCGCCCTACGAGCAGTACTTC. Full variable domain (missing parts from reference TRBV18 and TRBJ2-7): NAGVMQNPRHLVRRRGQEARLRCSPMKGHSHVYWYRQLPEEGLKFMVYLQKENIIDESGMPKERFSAEFPKEGPSILRIQQVVRGDSAAYFCASSPSYVSPYEQYFGPGTRLTVT.

This chain connects TRBV6-2 or TRBV6-3 to TRBJ2-2, with 9 bases matching TRBD1. V shed 2 bases, J shed 5 bases, and the junction held 6 bases outside the gene matches. The germline gives CDR1 MNHEY, CDR2 SVGEGT. There are 16 residues in the CDR3. In DNA form, the CDR3 reads TGTGCCAGCAGTTACGGGGACAGGGTATGGACCGGGGAGCTGTTTTTT. It translates to CASSYGDRVWTGELFF.

The gene calls are TRBV6-5 and TRBJ2-3; D might be TRBD2 (6 bases). Trimming cost V 6 bases and J 7 bases, with 20 bases left between them. CDR3 length equals 15 residues. Germline V gene lookup returns CDR1 MNHEY and CDR2 SVGAGI. The CDR3 DNA reads as TGTGCCAGCAGGCCGGGACTCCCGGGTCAGAATACGCAGTATTTT. Amino acid sequence: CASRPGLPGQNTQYF.

This clone appeared once. This rearrangement joins TRBV28 to TRBJ1-4, with 8 bases aligning to TRBD1. V gave up 6 bases and J gave up 0 bases; unmatched junction bases: 6. Germline assignment: CDR1 MDHEN and CDR2 SYDVKM. The CDR3 consists of 16 residues. CDR3: CASRGQGIATNEKLFF. Written as DNA, the CDR3 is TGTGCCAGCAGAGGACAGGGCATCGCAACTAATGAAAAACTGTTTTTT.

The count of this clone is one. The V gene is TRBV7-2, the J gene TRBJ2-1, with a possible D match to TRBD2 (6 bases). V was clipped by 7 bases and J by 0 bases, with 13 bases between them. CDR3 length: 15 amino acids. Germline CDR1 is SGHTA and CDR2 is FQGNSA. In DNA form, the CDR3 reads TGTGCCAGCACCCCCGCGGGAATCTCCTACAATGAGCAGTTCTTC. As protein: CASTPAGISYNEQFF.

The gene calls are TRBV12-3 or TRBV12-4 and TRBJ1-2, with D possibly TRBD1 on 5 matching bases. V gave up 3 bases and J gave up 8 bases, with 7 bases separating them. This CDR3 region has 11 residues. This CDR3 reads CASSFPGGYTF. The DNA for the CDR3 is TGTGCCAGCAGTTTCCCAGGGGGCTACACCTTC.

The sample holds one count of this clone. The chain couples TRBV6-5 to TRBJ2-1; TRBD2 agrees at 8 bases. With 0 bases clipped from V and 7 bases from J, the junction kept 8 bases outside the gene matches. Looked up from germline, CDR1 is MNHEY and CDR2 is SVGAGI. The CDR3 consists of 16 residues. CDR3 amino acids: CASSYSSGGPWNEQFF. The CDR3 DNA follows: TGTGCCAGCAGTTACTCATCGGGAGGGCCGTGGAATGAGCAGTTCTTC.

This chain uses TRBV5-1 with TRBJ2-7; 7 bases map to TRBD1. The germline V gene has CDR1 SGHRS and CDR2 YFSETQ. V shed 1 base and J 6 bases; nucleotides not matched to a gene: 13. The CDR3 extends over 16 amino acids. The CDR3 DNA is TGCGCCAGCAGCTTGTATGAGACAGGGTCCCGGGGCGAGCAGTACTTC. Translated: CASSLYETGSRGEQYF.

The chain joins TRBV5-4 to TRBJ2-1; D not certain. Germline-derived CDR1 and CDR2 are SGHNT and YYREEE (reference sequence). The CDR3 is 12 amino acids. The germline V and J ends were trimmed by 2 bases and 10 bases, with 10 bases remaining between them. CDR3: CASSLETNEQFF. The CDR3 region has the DNA TGTGCCAGCAGCTTAGAAACTAACGAGCAGTTCTTC.

The rearrangement joins TRBV27 to TRBJ1-5; 7 positions agree with TRBD1. CDR3 length equals 16 residues. CDR1 MNHEY and CDR2 SMNVEV come from the germline V gene (reference sequence). V gave up 4 bases and J gave up 4 bases; unmatched junction bases: 10. DNA of the CDR3: TGTGCCAGCAGTTCCATTTACAGGGGACCTAATCAGCCCCAGCATTTT. Translating it yields CASSSIYRGPNQPQHF.

The rearrangement joins TRBV3-1 (or the pseudogene TRBV3-2) to TRBJ2-5; 7 bases are a match to TRBD2. The junction had 5 bases not matched to a gene; V was cut back by 6 bases and J by 4 bases. CDR1 LGHDT and CDR2 YNNKEL come from the germline V gene (reference sequence). The CDR3 is 13 amino acids. As DNA, the CDR3 is TGTGCCAGCAGTTCAGCGGGGCTAGAGACCCAGTACTTC. Amino acids: CASSSAGLETQYF.

The chain uses TRBV18 and TRBJ2-3; TRBD1 aligns across 7 bases. This CDR3 has 14 amino acids. J was trimmed by 2 bases and V by 4 bases; bases with no gene match: 3. CDR1 and CDR2 (germline): KGHSH, LQKENI. CDR3 coding DNA: TGTGCCAGCTCACGACAGGGCCTCACAGATACGCAGTATTTT. This codes for CASSRQGLTDTQYF. Variable domain in full (rest from reference TRBV18 and TRBJ2-3): NAGVMQNPRHLVRRRGQEARLRCSPMKGHSHVYWYRQLPEEGLKFMVYLQKENIIDESGMPKERFSAEFPKEGPSILRIQQVVRGDSAAYFCASSRQGLTDTQYFGPGTRLTVL.